This T cell receptor beta chain was captured in a study of T cell repertoires in cytomegalovirus infection. As for the study in general: TCR beta signatures that were public indicated CMV infection and matching HLA type. Study observations and caveats: It was HLA-C-restricted CMV-specific TCR beta clonotypes that dominated the response ex vivo. Identification of carriers of CMV plus the relevant HLA was achieved through cumulative public TCR beta family frequency.

As to this clonotype: Its antigen is currently unknown.

TCRdb called the reads again in MiXCR, with one record for every CDR3 protein. The data hold 150,000 to 200,000 distinct CDR3 sequences, with under 25% observed a single time. The CDR3 is made up of 15 amino acids. Trimming removed 6 bases from V and 2 bases from J; junction bases left unmatched: 5. CDR1 SGHTA and CDR2 FQGNSA come from the germline V gene. The chain combines TRBV7-2 with TRBJ2-7, with TRBD2 matching 12 bases. The source material was PBMCs. The TCR originated in a human donor in good health (CMV status not recorded). Some clones in this sample may be carry-over from other donors' samples. This CDR3 reads CASRPTSGSTYEQYF. Written as DNA, the CDR3 is TGTGCCAGCAGGCCGACTAGCGGGAGCACCTACGAGCAGTACTTC.